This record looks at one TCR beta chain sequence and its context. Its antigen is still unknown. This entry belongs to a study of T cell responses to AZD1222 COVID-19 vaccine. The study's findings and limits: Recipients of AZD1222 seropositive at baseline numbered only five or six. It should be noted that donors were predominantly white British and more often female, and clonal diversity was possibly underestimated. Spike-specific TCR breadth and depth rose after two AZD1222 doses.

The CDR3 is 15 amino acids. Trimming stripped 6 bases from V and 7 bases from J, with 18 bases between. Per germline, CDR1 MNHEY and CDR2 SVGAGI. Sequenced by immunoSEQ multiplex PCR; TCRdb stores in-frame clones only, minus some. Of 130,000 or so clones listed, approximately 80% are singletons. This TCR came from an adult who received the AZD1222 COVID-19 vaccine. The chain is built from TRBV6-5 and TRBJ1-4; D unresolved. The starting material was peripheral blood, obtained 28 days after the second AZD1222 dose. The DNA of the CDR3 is TGTGCCAGCAGCGACATCCGGGCCTTGGGTGAAAAACTGTTTTTT. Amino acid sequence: CASSDIRALGEKLFF.